Presented here are 12 T cell receptor beta chains from one specimen sequenced in a study of blood T cells in healthy people across ages. A second PCR, run for about 7 to 11 cycles, used a sample-barcoded 5' primer plus a J-beta primer mix. Using its own MiXCR run on the 5' RACE reads, TCRdb lists one record per CDR3 protein. The sample lists around 800,000 distinct CDR3 sequences, 62% occurring once. The specimen sequenced was blood. The receptors were sampled from a man aged 30 to 45 in good health.

This clonotype was seen a handful of times. V gene TRBV5-1 combines with J gene TRBJ2-1; D tentatively fits TRBD1 or TRBD2 (5 bases each). Germline CDR1 and CDR2: SGHRS and YFSETQ. Trimming left V 4 bases short and J 10 bases short, with 27 bases between. The CDR3 covers 17 residues. This CDR3 reads CASSPGLGVGTPGEQFF. The DNA of the CDR3 is TGCGCCAGCAGCCCGGGTTTGGGGGTCGGAACCCCGGGGGAGCAGTTCTTC.

The chain combines TRBV13 with TRBJ1-2; 8 bases align to TRBD1. There are 14 residues in the CDR3. CDR1 is PRHDT and CDR2 is FYEKMQ in the germline V gene (reference sequence). The J segment lost 8 bases and the V segment lost 2 bases, leaving 7 bases of the junction unmatched. The CDR3 protein is CASSLRGQGGGYTF. In DNA form, the CDR3 reads TGTGCCAGCAGCTTAAGAGGACAGGGAGGAGGCTACACCTTC.

The chain carries TRBV4-2 and TRBJ2-7, with a weak D call TRBD2 (6 bases). The V end was cut by 0 bases, the J end by 0 bases, with 18 bases between. The CDR3 runs 18 residues. Germline V lookup: CDR1 LGHNA, CDR2 YNFKEQ. CDR3 loop: CASSQEGGFLGISYEQYF. CDR3 sequence (DNA): TGTGCCAGCAGCCAAGAGGGGGGTTTTTTAGGAATCTCCTACGAGCAGTACTTC.

This clonotype was detected only a few times. V gene TRBV29-1 combines with J gene TRBJ2-3; D uncertain. Looked up from germline, CDR1 is SQVTM and CDR2 is ANQGSEA. Trimming shortened V by 5 bases and J by 6 bases, and 9 bases separated the two germline ends. This CDR3 contains 11 residues. The DNA for the CDR3 is TGCAGCGTTAAAGGGTATGATACGCAGTATTTT. Translating it yields CSVKGYDTQYF.

The gene calls are TRBV10-3 and TRBJ1-1, with D possibly being TRBD1 (5 bases). CDR1 is ENHRY, CDR2 SYGVKD, per germline. This CDR3 is 13 amino acids long. The CDR3 sequence: CALMGTGGTEAFF. The CDR3 region has the DNA TGTGCTCTGATGGGCACCGGGGGAACTGAAGCTTTCTTT.

About this clonotype: A junction end diverges from the germline sequence, so it may reflect a read error. For the CDR3, the DNA is TGTGCCGGCAGCTTAGGGGGTTGGAGTGATGAGCAGTACTTC. Residues: CAGSLGGWSDEQYF. J is TRBJ2-7 and V is TRBV7-6; weak D call: TRBD1 (6 bases). CDR3 length equals 14 residues. The V gene's germline CDR1 is SGHVS and CDR2 FNYEAQ.

The rearrangement uses TRBV28 and TRBJ1-5; 7 positions match TRBD1. V was pared by 3 bases and J by 2 bases, with 10 bases of the junction left unmatched. In germline, CDR1 is MDHEN, CDR2 SYDVKM. The CDR3 covers 17 residues. The CDR3 is CASSFLNRGMGNQPQHF. The CDR3 DNA sequence: TGTGCCAGCAGTTTCTTAAACAGGGGAATGGGCAATCAGCCCCAGCATTTT.

This clonotype was picked up a small number of times. The rearrangement uses TRBV10-2 and TRBJ2-1; D is unresolved. V was cut by 2 bases and J by 12 bases, with 8 bases left in between. The CDR3 consists of 11 residues. CDR1 and CDR2 from the germline V gene are WSHSY and SAAADI. CDR3 amino acids: CASSEVTGQFF. The DNA of the CDR3 is TGCGCCAGCAGTGAGGTCACCGGGCAGTTCTTC.

The rearrangement joins TRBV20-1 to TRBJ2-7, with D perhaps matching TRBD1 (6 bases). The CDR3 is made up of 13 amino acids. CDR1 is DFQATT, CDR2 SNEGSKA, per germline (reference sequence). Trimming removed 6 bases at V and 2 bases at J, with 14 bases between. CDR3 DNA sequence: TGCAGTGCGCCATCAGGGGTTGCCTACGAGCAGTACTTC. This translates into CSAPSGVAYEQYF.

The chain employs TRBV10-3 and TRBJ2-5; TRBD2 matches 11 bases. The CDR3 contains 13 residues. Trimming took 10 bases from V and 11 from J; bases not matched to a gene: 12. Germline CDR1 and CDR2: ENHRY and SYGVKD. The CDR3 here is CASSGGAGDEQYF. The CDR3 region has the DNA TGTGCCAGTAGCGGGGGGGCCGGCGATGAGCAGTACTTC.

The rearrangement joins TRBV12-3 or TRBV12-4 to TRBJ2-2; 9 nucleotides align to TRBD1. Trimming removed 5 bases from V and 5 bases from J; junction bases left unmatched: 6. The CDR3 has 15 residues. CDR3 region: CASSQQGAITGELFF. CDR3 sequence (DNA): TGTGCCAGCAGTCAACAGGGGGCGATTACCGGGGAGCTGTTTTTT.

The gene calls are TRBV20-1 and TRBJ2-3; 7 positions agree with TRBD2. V shed 3 bases, J shed 6 bases, and the junction held 12 bases outside the gene matches. CDR3 length: 15 amino acids. In germline, CDR1 is DFQATT, CDR2 SNEGSKA (reference sequence). The CDR3 spells CSASDPGLLADTQYF. In DNA form, the CDR3 reads TGCAGTGCTAGCGACCCGGGACTATTGGCGGATACGCAGTATTTT.